The 9 T cell receptor beta chains given below trace back to one sample, sequenced in a study of blood T cells in healthy people across ages. Then a second PCR, running roughly 6 to 11 cycles, was carried out with a sample-barcoded 5' primer and a J-beta primer mix. TCRdb analysed the 5' RACE reads with MiXCR anew, one entry per CDR3 protein. The sample lists roughly 700,000 distinct CDR3 sequences; 49% were seen once. Sequencing was performed on blood. The receptors originated from a woman aged 55-69 years in good health.

The genes are TRBV6-1 and TRBJ1-6; D might be TRBD1 (5 bases). The V end lost 2 bases, the J end lost 13 bases, and 18 bases lay between the germline ends. This CDR3 has 15 amino acids. The germline gives CDR1 MNHNS, CDR2 SASEGT. CDR3 residues: CASSEKTGLSSPLHF. The CDR3 DNA is TGTGCCAGCAGTGAAAAAACAGGCCTCTCGTCTCCCCTCCACTTT.

This clonotype was detected a few times. The chain carries TRBV15 and TRBJ2-1; D may be TRBD1 (6 bases). The germline V and J ends were trimmed by 4 bases and 4 bases, with 11 bases remaining between them. Germline V gene sequence: CDR1 LNHNV, CDR2 YYDKDF (reference sequence). This CDR3 contains 14 residues. The CDR3 coding sequence is TGTGCCACCAGCATAGGGGGTCTATACAATGAGCAGTTCTTC. Translation: CATSIGGLYNEQFF.

This clonotype was seen once. The chain has TRBV14 and TRBJ1-1; 8 bases match TRBD1. CDR1 is SGHDN, CDR2 FVKESK, per germline. The CDR3 runs 12 residues. With 5 bases clipped from V and 7 bases from J, the junction kept 3 bases outside the gene matches. CDR3 bases: TGTGCCAGCAGCTCTGACAGGGGTGAAGCTTTCTTT. Its translation is CASSSDRGEAFF.

The chain uses TRBV24-1 and TRBJ2-3; perhaps TRBD2 as D (6 bases). Trimming took off 3 bases at V and 10 bases at J, with 13 bases between the two ends. From germline, CDR1 is KGHDR and CDR2 SFDVKD. The CDR3 consists of 13 residues. The CDR3 nucleotides are TGTGCCACCAGTGATCCGAGTTGGGAGGCGCAGTATTTT. Translated, it gives CATSDPSWEAQYF.

The chain has TRBV20-1 and TRBJ2-3; D is possibly TRBD2 (5 bases). The CDR3 totals 14 residues. V was cut by 1 base and J by 2 bases, with 10 bases left in between. The germline gives CDR1 DFQATT, CDR2 SNEGSKA (reference sequence). The CDR3 spells CSARGRRVTDTQYF. The CDR3 region has the DNA TGCAGTGCTAGAGGGAGGCGCGTCACAGATACGCAGTATTTT.

The rearrangement uses TRBV29-1 and TRBJ2-1; tentative D call: TRBD2 (5 bases). The germline gives CDR1 SQVTM, CDR2 ANQGSEA. V lost 4 bases, J lost 5 bases, and 12 bases lay in between. This CDR3 is built from 13 residues. The CDR3 sequence is CSVAADRDNEQFF. The CDR3 coding sequence is TGCAGCGTTGCAGCGGATCGAGACAATGAGCAGTTCTTC.

V is TRBV20-1 and J is TRBJ1-5; 7 bases align to TRBD1. The germline CDR1 and CDR2 sequences are DFQATT and SNEGSKA (reference sequence). This CDR3 contains 15 residues. Trimming took 3 bases from V and 5 from J; bases not matched to a gene: 10. The CDR3 sequence: CSASRWERGHQPQHF. The CDR3 DNA is TGCAGTGCTAGTAGGTGGGAAAGGGGGCATCAGCCCCAGCATTTT.

The chain uses TRBV20-1 and TRBJ2-3, with D unclear. From germline, CDR1 is DFQATT and CDR2 SNEGSKA (reference sequence). This CDR3 region has 16 residues. The V end was cut by 6 bases, the J end by 4 bases, with 23 bases between. The CDR3 here is CSAPQSAPAVPDTQYF. As DNA, the CDR3 is TGCAGTGCCCCTCAGTCAGCGCCAGCAGTGCCAGATACGCAGTATTTT.

This clonotype came up once. The chain employs TRBV12-3 or TRBV12-4 and TRBJ2-5, with 9 nucleotides matching TRBD2. The V and J ends lost 2 bases and 11 bases, in that order; junction bases with no gene match: 12. This CDR3 has 15 residues. CDR3 sequence: CASSLLAGRNNEQYF. In DNA, the CDR3 is TGTGCCAGCAGTTTACTAGCGGGACGGAACAATGAGCAGTACTTC.